One sample yielded the 30 T cell receptor beta chains listed below, sequenced in a study of blood T cell repertoires in COVID-19 (TCRdb year 2020). The protocol used for the library was the immunoSEQ multiplex PCR assay. This immuneACCESS table, as held by TCRdb, lists in-frame sequences with V and J called but not all clones. Of the missing ones, under half trace to an unresolved V gene in checked studies; the others have no known cause. Across this sample there are fewer than 250,000 clones, with about nine tenths seen only once. The ten largest clonotypes hold roughly 6.5% of the sample. The material sequenced was peripheral blood. The source is a man in his 60s who had recovered from COVID-19.

J is TRBJ2-2 and V is TRBV2; D unclear. V lost 6 bases to trimming and J lost 1 base, with 12 bases between them. The V gene's germline CDR1 is SNHLY and CDR2 FYNNEI. CDR3 size: 15 residues. CDR3 nucleotide sequence: TGTGCCAGCAGACGGCAGGTATTGAACACCGGGGAGCTGTTTTTT. This gives the protein CASRRQVLNTGELFF.

CDR3: CASSPRRLTNTEAFF. CDR3 in DNA: TGTGCCAGCAGCCCCCGCAGACTTACGAACACTGAAGCTTTCTTT. The chain joins TRBV25-1 to TRBJ1-1; D is undetermined. Germline V gene sequence: CDR1 MGHDK, CDR2 SYGVNS. This CDR3 has 15 residues. V was pared by 6 bases and J by 1 base, with 15 bases between.

This clone was found once. Relative to the germline gene, one junction end is altered; a read error may explain this. The chain has TRBV7-7 and TRBJ2-1; D possibly corresponds to TRBD1 (5 bases). This CDR3 has 13 residues. Germline V gives CDR1 SSHAT, CDR2 FNYEAQ (reference sequence). CDR3 coding DNA: TGTGCTAGCAGCTTAGATCAGGGTCCTGAGCAGTTCTTC. Residues: CASSLDQGPEQFF.

V and J are TRBV7-9 and TRBJ2-1, with 10 bases lining up with TRBD2. Germline V gene data show CDR1 as SEHNR and CDR2 as FQNEAQ (reference sequence). V gave up 9 bases and J gave up 3 bases; unmatched junction bases: 11. The length of the CDR3 is 16 residues. The CDR3 DNA sequence: TGTGCCAGTATCTCCCAAGGGACTAGCGTCTACAATGAGCAGTTCTTC. This encodes CASISQGTSVYNEQFF.

The rearrangement joins TRBV5-1 to TRBJ2-7, with TRBD1 matching over 9 bases. The CDR3 is made up of 14 amino acids. V was clipped by 3 bases and J by 7 bases; unmatched bases: 8. Germline CDR1 is SGHRS and CDR2 is YFSETQ. DNA of the CDR3: TGCGCCAGCAGCTCAAGGACAGGGGAAGGAGAGCAGTACTTC. Encoded protein: CASSSRTGEGEQYF.

The chain is built from TRBV19 and TRBJ2-1, with 10 bases lining up with TRBD2. The CDR3 loop spans 16 amino acids. V lost 1 base, J lost 8 bases, and 8 bases stayed unmatched. Germline lookup yields CDR1 LNHDA and CDR2 SQIVND (reference sequence). This chain's CDR3 is CASSIVASGSYDEQFF. The CDR3 nucleotides read TGTGCCAGTAGTATAGTAGCTAGCGGGAGTTATGATGAGCAGTTCTTC.

This sequence joins TRBV2 and TRBJ1-1; 7 nucleotides match TRBD1. The germline V gene encodes CDR1 SNHLY and CDR2 FYNNEI. After removal of 5 bases from V and 4 bases from J, the junction contained 1 base not matched to a gene. The CDR3 contains 12 residues. The CDR3 DNA is TGTGCCAGCAGTCCAGGGGGCACTGAAGCTTTCTTT. The encoded protein is CASSPGGTEAFF.

This chain links TRBV29-1 with TRBJ2-2; 9 nucleotides line up with TRBD1. J gave up 3 bases and V 4 bases, and 3 bases lay outside the gene matches. The CDR3 is 14 residues long. Germline V gene sequence: CDR1 SQVTM, CDR2 ANQGSEA. The CDR3 nucleotides are TGCAGCGTTGGGGACAGGGTGGACACCGGGGAGCTGTTTTTT. As protein: CSVGDRVDTGELFF.

V and J are TRBV10-2 and TRBJ1-1, with a tentative D call TRBD1 (5 bases). Trimming removed 5 bases at V and 1 base at J, with 8 bases between. Germline V gene sequence: CDR1 WSHSY, CDR2 SAAADI. The CDR3 is made up of 13 amino acids. The CDR3 coding sequence is TGCGCCAGCAGTTTTCAGGGGAACACTGAAGCTTTCTTT. This gives the protein CASSFQGNTEAFF.

This chain links TRBV5-6 with TRBJ2-1; D gene uncertain. Germline CDR1 SGHDT, CDR2 YYEEEE. With 1 base removed from V and 2 bases from J, the gap between germline ends came to 4 bases. This CDR3 contains 13 residues. CDR3 sequence (DNA): TGTGCCAGCAGCTTGACAGCCTACAATGAGCAGTTCTTC. Translated: CASSLTAYNEQFF.

This sequence joins TRBV6-5 and TRBJ1-2; no firm D call. The CDR3 is 13 amino acids. V lost 6 bases, J lost 0 bases, and 8 bases lay in between. Germline CDR1 is MNHEY and CDR2 is SVGAGI. CDR3 in DNA: TGTGCCAGCAGCAACAGAGCTAACTATGGCTACACCTTC. Residues: CASSNRANYGYTF.

The rearrangement uses TRBV12-5 and TRBJ2-7; D is unclear. The CDR3 has 16 amino acids. The V gene's germline CDR1 is LGHNT and CDR2 FRNRAP. V lost 0 bases and J lost 5, with 17 bases in between. DNA for the CDR3: TGTGCTAGTGGTTTGGTATATACTACGTTCAGCCACGAGCAGTACTTC. This gives the protein CASGLVYTTFSHEQYF.

Written as DNA, the CDR3 is TGCAGCGTCACCGGGACAGGAGCGCATGGCTACACCTTC. It is translated as CSVTGTGAHGYTF. The V call is TRBV29-1, the J call TRBJ1-2; TRBD1 matches 8 bases. Per the germline V gene, CDR1 is SQVTM and CDR2 is ANQGSEA. The J segment lost 6 bases and the V segment lost 6 bases, leaving 9 bases of the junction unmatched. CDR3 size: 13 residues.

This chain joins TRBV6-5 and TRBJ2-7; possible D gene TRBD1, 6 bases. The CDR3 length is 12 residues. The germline V gene encodes CDR1 MNHEY and CDR2 SVGAGI. Trimming stripped 6 bases from V and 3 bases from J, with 9 bases between. The CDR3 reads CASRGHYYEQYF. Written as DNA, the CDR3 is TGTGCCAGCAGGGGACACTACTACGAGCAGTACTTC.

This clone was seen just once. V usage is TRBV10-3 and J usage is TRBJ2-7; 10 nucleotides align to TRBD1. CDR1 is ENHRY and CDR2 is SYGVKD in the germline V gene. Trimming at V came to 3 bases and at J to 4 bases, leaving 6 bases not matched to a gene. This CDR3 has 15 residues. The CDR3 here is CAISDSGQGRYEQYF. CDR3 in DNA: TGTGCCATCAGTGACTCGGGACAGGGGAGGTACGAGCAGTACTTC.

The V and J genes are TRBV11-2 and TRBJ2-2, with 9 positions matching TRBD2. CDR1 SGHAT and CDR2 FQNNGV come from the germline V gene. CDR3 length: 18 amino acids. J lost 7 bases, V lost 1 base, and 13 bases had no gene match. CDR3 loop: CASSLAFGRGGAHGELFF. The DNA of the CDR3 is TGTGCCAGCAGCTTAGCGTTTGGACGCGGGGGGGCTCACGGGGAGCTGTTTTTT.

The V and J genes are TRBV2 and TRBJ2-2; unclear D gene. The CDR3 is 11 residues long. V dropped 7 bases and J dropped 5 bases, with 5 bases sitting between them. Germline CDR1 reads SNHLY; CDR2 reads FYNNEI. For the CDR3, the DNA is TGTGCCAGCACCCTTACCGGGGAGCTGTTTTTT. Residues: CASTLTGELFF.

The chain is built from TRBV28 and TRBJ2-7; 13 bases fit TRBD2. Germline lookup yields CDR1 MDHEN and CDR2 SYDVKM. The ends lost 5 bases at V and 5 bases at J; junction bases unmatched: 6. This CDR3 region has 15 residues. The CDR3 protein is CASSPRTSGSHEQYF. As DNA, the CDR3 is TGTGCCAGCAGTCCGAGGACTAGCGGGAGTCACGAGCAGTACTTC.

This clone was seen only once. V and J are TRBV19 and TRBJ1-5, with D possibly being TRBD1 (6 bases). CDR3 length: 17 residues. Germline assignment: CDR1 LNHDA and CDR2 SQIVND (reference sequence). Trimming removed 11 bases from V and 0 bases from J, with 23 bases in between. This CDR3 reads CAASMAGAGNSNQPQHF. As DNA, the CDR3 is TGTGCCGCCTCCATGGCAGGGGCGGGTAATAGCAATCAGCCCCAGCATTTT.

CDR3 in DNA: TGCGCCAGCAGCTTTCTAGGGGGGGGGACCCAAGAGACCCAGTACTTC. This translates into CASSFLGGGTQETQYF. This chain uses TRBV5-1 with TRBJ2-5; TRBD2 is a possible D gene (7 bases). Trimming stripped 2 bases from V and 1 base from J, with 15 bases between. There are 16 residues in the CDR3. Germline V lookup: CDR1 SGHRS, CDR2 YFSETQ.

The chain joins TRBV14 to TRBJ1-1, with D perhaps TRBD1 (5 bases). Looked up from germline, CDR1 is SGHDN and CDR2 is FVKESK. V was shortened by 1 base and J by 2 bases, with 11 bases between the two germline ends. The CDR3 has 15 amino acids. CDR3 region: CASSQAWGDNTEAFF. The CDR3 nucleotides read TGTGCCAGCAGCCAAGCGTGGGGGGATAACACTGAAGCTTTCTTT.

The V gene is TRBV5-1, the J gene TRBJ2-2; TRBD1 aligns across 7 bases. Looked up from germline, CDR1 is SGHRS and CDR2 is YFSETQ. J gave up 7 bases and V 6 bases, and 12 bases lay outside the gene matches. This CDR3 has 15 amino acids. The DNA of the CDR3 is TGCGCCAGCACATACCTGACAGGGAAGGTCGGGGAGCTGTTTTTT. Translated: CASTYLTGKVGELFF.

For the CDR3, the DNA is TGTGCCAGCAGGGCGGGAGGGCCTGGCACCGGGGAGCTGTTTTTT. Translation: CASRAGGPGTGELFF. The rearrangement joins TRBV2 to TRBJ2-2; 9 bases align to TRBD2. J lost 4 bases, V lost 6 bases, and 6 bases had no gene match. The length of the CDR3 is 15 residues. Germline V lookup: CDR1 SNHLY, CDR2 FYNNEI.

The chain has TRBV9 and TRBJ2-5, with a weak D call TRBD2 (5 bases). This CDR3 spans 13 amino acids. Per the germline V gene, CDR1 is SGDLS and CDR2 is YYNGEE. The V and J ends lost 2 bases and 0 bases respectively, with 5 bases between them. CDR3 residues: CASSVRDQETQYF. As DNA, the CDR3 is TGTGCCAGCAGCGTGAGGGACCAAGAGACCCAGTACTTC. The variable domain in full, completed from reference TRBV9 and TRBJ2-5, reads DSGVTQTPKHLITATGQRVTLRCSPRSGDLSVYWYQQSLDQGLQFLIQYYNGEERAKGNILERFSAQQFPDLHSELNLSSLELGDSALYFCASSVRDQETQYFGPGTRLLVL.

The gene calls are TRBV27 and TRBJ2-7; tentatively, D is TRBD1 (5 bases). Trimming stripped 4 bases from V and 2 bases from J, with 15 bases between. CDR1 is MNHEY and CDR2 is SMNVEV in the germline V gene (reference sequence). The CDR3 spans 15 residues. CDR3 nucleotide sequence: TGTGCCAGCAGTTCTGGGGCACGGGCTGCCTACGAGCAGTACTTC. Protein sequence: CASSSGARAAYEQYF.

The chain couples TRBV7-9 to TRBJ2-3, with 9 bases lining up with TRBD2. Germline CDR1 and CDR2: SEHNR and FQNEAQ (reference sequence). This CDR3 contains 16 residues. Trimming at V came to 1 base and at J to 5 bases, leaving 7 bases not matched to a gene. CDR3 region: CASSLVAGGRGDTQYF. CDR3 sequence (DNA): TGTGCCAGCAGCTTAGTGGCGGGGGGGCGTGGAGATACGCAGTATTTT.

This clone appeared once. The chain has TRBV2 and TRBJ1-6, with 9 bases fitting TRBD1. CDR3 length: 12 residues. Germline trimming cut 11 bases from V and 6 bases from J; bases unmatched to any gene: 2. Germline CDR1 SNHLY, CDR2 FYNNEI. The CDR3 sequence is CAGGQGNSPLHF. CDR3 nucleotide sequence: TGTGCCGGGGGACAGGGTAATTCACCCCTCCACTTT. Combining the CDR3 with reference TRBV2 and TRBJ1-6 gives the whole variable domain EPEVTQTPSHQVTQMGQEVILRCVPISNHLYFYWYRQILGQKVEFLVSFYNNEISEKSEIFDDQFSVERPDGSNFTLKIRSTKLEDSAMYFCAGGQGNSPLHFGNGTRLTVT.

The CDR3 sequence is CASSERDRVGTDTQYF. The DNA for the CDR3 is TGTGCCAGCAGCGAGCGGGACAGGGTGGGCACAGATACGCAGTATTTT. The gene calls are TRBV9 and TRBJ2-3, with 9 bases fitting TRBD1. The germline V gene encodes CDR1 SGDLS and CDR2 YYNGEE. The CDR3 is 16 residues long. Trimming removed 3 bases from V and 1 base from J; junction bases left unmatched: 6.

The chain carries TRBV13 and TRBJ2-3; the D gene is possibly TRBD2 (6 bases). Germline-derived CDR1 and CDR2 are PRHDT and FYEKMQ (reference sequence). V was pared by 5 bases and J by 11 bases, with 20 bases between. There are 14 residues in the CDR3. The CDR3 DNA is TGTGCCAGCAGCCCTCGGGACTCCCTAGGGGTGCAGTATTTT. Its protein is CASSPRDSLGVQYF.

This chain connects TRBV18 to TRBJ2-6; D is ambiguous. The CDR3 runs to 16 residues. Trimming took off 2 bases at V and 0 bases at J, with 8 bases between the two ends. Germline V gives CDR1 KGHSH, CDR2 LQKENI. CDR3 sequence reads: CASSPSQVSGANVLTF. CDR3 DNA sequence: TGTGCCAGCTCACCAAGTCAGGTCTCTGGGGCCAACGTCCTGACTTTC. The variable domain in full, completed from reference TRBV18 and TRBJ2-6, reads NAGVMQNPRHLVRRRGQEARLRCSPMKGHSHVYWYRQLPEEGLKFMVYLQKENIIDESGMPKERFSAEFPKEGPSILRIQQVVRGDSAAYFCASSPSQVSGANVLTFGAGSRLTVL.